Listed below are T cell receptor beta chains from one sample, sequenced in a study of T cells in pancreatic ductal adenocarcinoma. Assay used: immunoSEQ multiplex PCR; TCRdb lists only in-frame clones, some missing. This sample carries 15,000 to 20,000 clones, roughly 86% of them seen once, and the ten largest clones take roughly 0.91%. Sequenced material: PBMCs. The receptors derive from a human donor with pancreatic ductal adenocarcinoma. CDR3s include the opening cysteine and the closing phenylalanine or tryptophan. Fields, in order: V gene, D gene, J gene, clone size, CDR3 protein, CDR3 DNA. D genes are given only for firm matches. A row's size may be missing; if present it is once, few, many or a size class.

v_call: TRBV9; d_call: TRBD2; j_call: TRBJ2-7; clone_size: .; cdr3_aa: CASSVDGRSGGNYEQYF; cdr3_nt: TGTGCCAGCAGCGTAGATGGTCGATCGGGGGGGAACTACGAGCAGTACTTC
v_call: TRBV27; d_call: .; j_call: TRBJ1-2; clone_size: few; cdr3_aa: CASSGGTPLNLRYGYTF; cdr3_nt: TGTGCCAGCAGTGGAGGGACCCCCCTAAATCTTCGCTATGGCTACACCTTC
v_call: TRBV5-1; d_call: TRBD2; j_call: TRBJ2-5; clone_size: .; cdr3_aa: CASSSGVAGGQETQYF; cdr3_nt: TGCGCCAGCAGCTCTGGGGTAGCGGGGGGCCAAGAGACCCAGTACTTC
v_call: TRBV27; d_call: TRBD1; j_call: TRBJ1-1; clone_size: .; cdr3_aa: CASNLDRGNTEAFF; cdr3_nt: TGTGCCAGCAACTTGGACAGGGGGAACACTGAAGCTTTCTTT
v_call: TRBV4-1; d_call: TRBD2; j_call: TRBJ2-1; clone_size: .; cdr3_aa: CASSQDPGLADEQFF; cdr3_nt: TGCGCCAGCAGCCAAGATCCCGGACTAGCGGACGAGCAGTTCTTC
v_call: TRBV2; d_call: .; j_call: TRBJ2-1; clone_size: .; cdr3_aa: CASKTQTYSYNEQFF; cdr3_nt: TGTGCCAGCAAGACACAAACCTACTCCTACAATGAGCAGTTCTTC
v_call: TRBV30; d_call: .; j_call: TRBJ2-1; clone_size: .; cdr3_aa: CAWLWGSVHNEQFF; cdr3_nt: TGTGCCTGGTTATGGGGCAGCGTACACAATGAGCAGTTCTTC
v_call: TRBV29-1; d_call: TRBD1; j_call: TRBJ1-2; clone_size: .; cdr3_aa: CSAQGQAYGYTF; cdr3_nt: TGCAGCGCGCAGGGACAGGCCTATGGCTACACCTTC
v_call: TRBV4-2; d_call: TRBD2; j_call: TRBJ2-1; clone_size: once; cdr3_aa: CASSQTSGGANEQFF; cdr3_nt: TGTGCCAGCAGCCAAACTAGCGGGGGGGCCAATGAGCAGTTCTTC
v_call: TRBV10-3; d_call: TRBD1; j_call: TRBJ1-3; clone_size: .; cdr3_aa: CAIRTGEGGNTIYF; cdr3_nt: TGTGCCATCAGAACAGGGGAAGGTGGAAACACCATATATTTT
v_call: TRBV11-3; d_call: .; j_call: TRBJ2-5; clone_size: .; cdr3_aa: CASSSDGAAKETQYF; cdr3_nt: TGTGCCAGCAGCTCAGATGGGGCAGCCAAAGAGACCCAGTACTTC
v_call: TRBV5-1; d_call: .; j_call: TRBJ2-5; clone_size: .; cdr3_aa: CASSLVGGVTETQYF; cdr3_nt: TGCGCCAGCAGCTTGGTTGGCGGGGTCACAGAGACCCAGTACTTC
v_call: TRBV6-1; d_call: .; j_call: TRBJ2-1; clone_size: .; cdr3_aa: CASERRSSYNEQFF; cdr3_nt: TGTGCCAGCGAGCGGAGGAGCTCCTACAATGAGCAGTTCTTC
v_call: TRBV7-3; d_call: TRBD2; j_call: TRBJ2-7; clone_size: .; cdr3_aa: CASRRSGGADEQYF; cdr3_nt: TGTGCCAGCAGAAGAAGCGGGGGGGCGGATGAGCAGTACTTC
v_call: TRBV28; d_call: .; j_call: TRBJ2-7; clone_size: .; cdr3_aa: CASSLTNIYEQYF; cdr3_nt: TGTGCCAGCAGTTTGACTAATATTTACGAGCAGTACTTC
v_call: TRBV2; d_call: .; j_call: TRBJ2-2; clone_size: .; cdr3_aa: CASSELTGELFF; cdr3_nt: TGTGCCAGCAGTGAACTCACCGGGGAGCTGTTTTTT
v_call: TRBV5-1; d_call: .; j_call: TRBJ1-3; clone_size: few; cdr3_aa: CASRPSPGSNGNTIYF; cdr3_nt: TGCGCCAGCAGACCCTCACCGGGATCCAACGGAAACACCATATATTTT
v_call: TRBV18; d_call: .; j_call: TRBJ1-1; clone_size: .; cdr3_aa: CASSRSNNIRLNTEAFF; cdr3_nt: TGTGCCAGCTCACGTTCCAACAATATACGCCTGAACACTGAAGCTTTCTTT
v_call: TRBV5-1; d_call: TRBD1; j_call: TRBJ2-7; clone_size: .; cdr3_aa: CASSDFLTGTGYTYEQYF; cdr3_nt: TGCGCCAGCAGCGATTTTTTAACCGGGACAGGGTACACCTACGAGCAGTACTTC
v_call: TRBV19; d_call: TRBD1; j_call: TRBJ2-3; clone_size: .; cdr3_aa: CASSNDRGSTDTQYF; cdr3_nt: TGTGCCAGTAGTAACGACAGGGGGAGCACAGATACGCAGTATTTT
v_call: TRBV10-3; d_call: .; j_call: TRBJ1-1; clone_size: .; cdr3_aa: CATQRDKEAFF; cdr3_nt: TGTGCCACTCAAAGGGACAAAGAAGCTTTCTTT
v_call: TRBV5-4; d_call: TRBD1; j_call: TRBJ2-1; clone_size: .; cdr3_aa: CASSSRDRAYNEQFF; cdr3_nt: TGTGCCAGCAGCTCCCGGGACAGGGCATACAATGAGCAGTTCTTC
v_call: TRBV5-1; d_call: TRBD1; j_call: TRBJ2-5; clone_size: few; cdr3_aa: CASSSGGQETQYF; cdr3_nt: TGCGCCAGCAGTTCAGGGGGCCAAGAGACCCAGTACTTC
v_call: TRBV28; d_call: .; j_call: TRBJ1-5; clone_size: .; cdr3_aa: CASSLAQTSNQPQHF; cdr3_nt: TGTGCCAGCAGTTTAGCACAGACTAGCAATCAGCCCCAGCATTTT
v_call: TRBV6-1; d_call: .; j_call: TRBJ2-7; clone_size: .; cdr3_aa: CASSEAKWAGEQYF; cdr3_nt: TGTGCCAGCAGTGAAGCTAAATGGGCAGGCGAGCAGTACTTC
v_call: TRBV9; d_call: .; j_call: TRBJ2-3; clone_size: .; cdr3_aa: CASSVVRAEADTQYF; cdr3_nt: TGTGCCAGCAGCGTAGTGAGGGCAGAAGCAGATACGCAGTATTTT
v_call: TRBV5-5; d_call: .; j_call: TRBJ2-7; clone_size: .; cdr3_aa: CASSLVERSYEQYF; cdr3_nt: TGTGCCAGCAGCTTAGTGGAGCGATCCTACGAGCAGTACTTC
v_call: TRBV9; d_call: .; j_call: TRBJ1-1; clone_size: .; cdr3_aa: CASNEGGDNTEAFF; cdr3_nt: TGTGCCAGCAACGAGGGGGGGGATAACACTGAAGCTTTCTTT
v_call: TRBV9; d_call: TRBD2; j_call: TRBJ2-1; clone_size: .; cdr3_aa: CASSVGGGGGTYNEQFF; cdr3_nt: TGTGCCAGCAGCGTAGGAGGTGGGGGGGGAACCTACAATGAGCAGTTCTTC
v_call: TRBV27; d_call: TRBD2; j_call: TRBJ2-1; clone_size: .; cdr3_aa: CASSILRETFNEQFF; cdr3_nt: TGTGCCAGCAGTATTTTGCGGGAGACCTTCAATGAGCAGTTCTTC
v_call: TRBV5-6; d_call: TRBD1; j_call: TRBJ1-6; clone_size: few; cdr3_aa: CASSLKDREVSPLHF; cdr3_nt: TGTGCCAGCAGCCTCAAAGACAGGGAGGTTTCACCCCTCCACTTT
v_call: TRBV27; d_call: TRBD1; j_call: TRBJ1-1; clone_size: few; cdr3_aa: CASSLRGWGQDPTEAFF; cdr3_nt: TGTGCCAGCAGTTTAAGGGGATGGGGACAGGACCCCACTGAAGCTTTCTTT
v_call: TRBV6-5; d_call: .; j_call: TRBJ2-1; clone_size: .; cdr3_aa: CASSYLSSYNEQFF; cdr3_nt: TGTGCCAGCAGTTACCTTTCCTCCTACAATGAGCAGTTCTTC
v_call: TRBV7-9; d_call: .; j_call: TRBJ2-7; clone_size: .; cdr3_aa: CASSFGENEQYF; cdr3_nt: TGTGCCAGCAGCTTTGGAGAAAACGAGCAGTACTTC
v_call: TRBV9; d_call: TRBD2; j_call: TRBJ2-3; clone_size: .; cdr3_aa: CASSLTSAVRTDTQYF; cdr3_nt: TGTGCCAGCAGCCTCACTAGCGCCGTGCGCACAGATACGCAGTATTTT
v_call: TRBV5-1; d_call: .; j_call: TRBJ1-1; clone_size: once; cdr3_aa: CASSRDIENTEAFF; cdr3_nt: TGCGCCAGCAGCAGGGACATAGAGAACACTGAAGCTTTCTTT
v_call: TRBV6-6; d_call: TRBD1; j_call: TRBJ1-1; clone_size: .; cdr3_aa: CASSPQGAGTEAFF; cdr3_nt: TGTGCCAGCAGCCCCCAGGGGGCGGGGACTGAAGCTTTCTTT
v_call: TRBV4-3; d_call: TRBD2; j_call: TRBJ2-3; clone_size: .; cdr3_aa: CASSQEPGGLATDTQYF; cdr3_nt: TGCGCCAGCAGCCAAGAACCCGGTGGACTAGCTACGGATACGCAGTATTTT
v_call: TRBV7-2; d_call: .; j_call: TRBJ2-5; clone_size: .; cdr3_aa: CASSPPGLQGETQYF; cdr3_nt: TGTGCCAGCAGCCCACCGGGACTCCAAGGGGAGACCCAGTACTTC
v_call: TRBV5-4; d_call: TRBD2; j_call: TRBJ2-1; clone_size: .; cdr3_aa: CASSLTGTSAYNEQFF; cdr3_nt: TGTGCCAGCAGCCTTACCGGGACTAGCGCCTACAATGAGCAGTTCTTC
v_call: TRBV4-3; d_call: TRBD1; j_call: TRBJ1-1; clone_size: once; cdr3_aa: CASSFSDRENGAFF; cdr3_nt: TGCGCCAGCAGCTTCTCGGACAGGGAGAATGGAGCTTTCTTT
v_call: TRBV6-6; d_call: .; j_call: TRBJ1-1; clone_size: .; cdr3_aa: CASLRGTEAFF; cdr3_nt: TGTGCCAGCCTAAGAGGGACTGAAGCTTTCTTT
v_call: TRBV18; d_call: .; j_call: TRBJ1-1; clone_size: .; cdr3_aa: CASSSSQRSTEAFF; cdr3_nt: TGTGCCAGCTCCTCATCCCAGAGGAGCACTGAAGCTTTCTTT
v_call: TRBV5-1; d_call: TRBD1; j_call: TRBJ2-5; clone_size: .; cdr3_aa: CASSLAGQGRETQYF; cdr3_nt: TGCGCCAGCAGCTTGGCCGGACAGGGGCGAGAGACCCAGTACTTC
v_call: TRBV7-3; d_call: TRBD1; j_call: TRBJ2-7; clone_size: once; cdr3_aa: CASSTHDRGSYEQYF; cdr3_nt: TGTGCCAGCAGCACTCACGACAGGGGGAGCTACGAGCAGTACTTC
v_call: TRBV29-1; d_call: TRBD2; j_call: TRBJ2-2; clone_size: .; cdr3_aa: CSVEGEGEGGWTGELFF; cdr3_nt: TGCAGCGTTGAAGGGGAGGGCGAGGGCGGGTGGACCGGGGAGCTGTTTTTT
v_call: TRBV6-1; d_call: TRBD1; j_call: TRBJ2-4; clone_size: .; cdr3_aa: CASLRTGGFDIQYF; cdr3_nt: TGTGCCAGCTTGCGGACAGGGGGCTTTGACATTCAGTACTTC
v_call: TRBV6-5; d_call: .; j_call: TRBJ2-3; clone_size: .; cdr3_aa: CASSLSDSAGDTQYF; cdr3_nt: TGTGCCAGCAGCCTCAGCGACTCAGCGGGAGATACGCAGTATTTT
v_call: TRBV7-2; d_call: TRBD1; j_call: TRBJ1-6; clone_size: .; cdr3_aa: CASSLFTGDSPLHF; cdr3_nt: TGTGCCAGCAGCCTTTTTACAGGGGATTCACCCCTCCACTTT
v_call: TRBV9; d_call: TRBD2; j_call: TRBJ2-1; clone_size: .; cdr3_aa: CASSPSSRRGAADEQFF; cdr3_nt: TGTGCCAGCAGCCCTAGTTCGCGGCGGGGGGCGGCAGATGAGCAGTTCTTC
v_call: TRBV7-8; d_call: .; j_call: TRBJ2-1; clone_size: .; cdr3_aa: CASSFSTGNNEQFF; cdr3_nt: TGTGCCAGCAGCTTCTCGACAGGCAACAATGAGCAGTTCTTC
v_call: TRBV7-2; d_call: .; j_call: TRBJ2-7; clone_size: .; cdr3_aa: CASSLSFGAYEQYF; cdr3_nt: TGTGCCAGCAGCTTATCATTCGGAGCCTACGAGCAGTACTTC